Presented here are 30 T cell receptor beta chains from one specimen sequenced in a study of T cell responses to AZD1222 COVID-19 vaccine. Data came from immunoSEQ multiplex PCR; TCRdb stores just in-frame clones and leaves some out. The sample shows 100,000 to 120,000 clones, around 90% of them seen only once. Source: peripheral blood, taken on day 0 of AZD1222 vaccination. The receptors here all came from an adult in good health.

The chain combines TRBV3-1 (or the pseudogene TRBV3-2) with TRBJ2-7, with TRBD2 identical over 9 bases. Per germline, CDR1 LGHDT and CDR2 YNNKEL (reference sequence). The CDR3 length is 14 residues. J was trimmed by 5 bases and V by 5 bases; bases with no gene match: 7. In DNA form, the CDR3 reads TGTGCCAGCAGCTTCCTGCGGGGGGGCGACGAGCAGTACTTC. Translated, it gives CASSFLRGGDEQYF.

This clone was observed a single time. The V gene is TRBV16, the J gene TRBJ2-1, with TRBD1 as a possible D gene (6 bases). CDR1 and CDR2 from the germline V gene are KGHSY and FQNENV. The CDR3 contains 17 residues. Deletions cut 0 bases from V and 0 bases from J, with 12 bases between. The DNA of the CDR3 is TGTGCCAGCAGCCAATCGGGCAGGGGTGGCTCCTACAATGAGCAGTTCTTC. Translation gives CASSQSGRGGSYNEQFF.

V usage is TRBV25-1 and J usage is TRBJ1-4; D gene unclear. Trimming left V 2 bases short and J 2 bases short, with 12 bases between. The CDR3 totals 16 residues. Germline lookup yields CDR1 MGHDK and CDR2 SYGVNS. The CDR3 coding sequence is TGTGCCAGCAGTGAAGGCCGGGTGGGGACTAATGAAAAACTGTTTTTT. It translates to CASSEGRVGTNEKLFF.

This clone appeared once. The same CDR3 arises from other DNA sequences in this sample as well. The chain uses TRBV4-3 and TRBJ2-7; perhaps TRBD2 as D (5 bases). Trimming left V 1 base short and J 4 bases short, with 8 bases between. Germline values: CDR1 LGHNA, CDR2 YSLEER. The CDR3 is 13 amino acids. CDR3 bases: TGCGCCAGCAGCCAAGTTGGGAGTTACGAGCAGTACTTC. This codes for CASSQVGSYEQYF.

The rearrangement links TRBV19 to TRBJ1-1; D gene ambiguous. The CDR3 is 16 amino acids. Germline CDR1 LNHDA, CDR2 SQIVND (reference sequence). With 0 bases removed from V and 1 base from J, the gap between germline ends came to 12 bases. Here the CDR3 reads CASSIEGRVPNTEAFF. DNA of the CDR3: TGTGCCAGTAGTATAGAAGGGAGGGTCCCGAACACTGAAGCTTTCTTT. Variable domain in full (rest from reference TRBV19 and TRBJ1-1): DGGITQSPKYLFRKEGQNVTLSCEQNLNHDAMYWYRQDPGQGLRLIYYSQIVNDFQKGDIAEGYSVSREKKESFPLTVTSAQKNPTAFYLCASSIEGRVPNTEAFFGQGTRLTVV.

The V and J genes are TRBV2 and TRBJ2-7; TRBD2 is a possible D gene (6 bases). Germline V gene lookup returns CDR1 SNHLY and CDR2 FYNNEI. V lost 5 bases and J lost 7, with 21 bases in between. The CDR3 runs to 15 residues. The CDR3 here is CASSSQGGGRLEQYF. The DNA for the CDR3 is TGTGCCAGCAGTTCCCAGGGTGGAGGGCGTTTAGAGCAGTACTTC.

V and J are TRBV4-2 and TRBJ2-1; a weak D match, TRBD2 (5 bases). V was pared by 4 bases and J by 8 bases, with 18 bases between. The CDR3 is 15 residues long. Germline CDR1 is LGHNA and CDR2 is YNFKEQ. The CDR3 loop reads CASSPMDSHGDEQFF. CDR3 bases: TGTGCCAGCAGCCCAATGGACTCCCACGGCGATGAGCAGTTCTTC.

The CDR3 DNA follows: TGTGCCAGCAGCTTAGTTGGGACCGTCACCGGGGAGCTGTTTTTT. It codes for CASSLVGTVTGELFF. The chain carries TRBV7-9 and TRBJ2-2; the D call may be TRBD1 or TRBD2 (5 bases each). V dropped 1 base and J dropped 4 bases, with 10 bases sitting between them. The length of the CDR3 is 15 residues. CDR1 and CDR2 from the germline V gene are SEHNR and FQNEAQ (reference sequence).

The rearrangement joins TRBV27 to TRBJ1-1; D might be TRBD1 (5 bases). V was pared by 7 bases and J by 4 bases, with 19 bases between. The CDR3 length is 15 residues. Germline V lookup: CDR1 MNHEY, CDR2 SMNVEV (reference sequence). CDR3 region: CASTSREKGSTEAFF. For the CDR3, the DNA is TGTGCCAGCACGTCCAGGGAGAAAGGGAGCACTGAAGCTTTCTTT.

The rearrangement links TRBV6-5 to TRBJ1-1; 7 nucleotides line up with TRBD1. V shed 5 bases and J 0 bases; nucleotides not matched to a gene: 3. This CDR3 comprises 14 residues. CDR1 is MNHEY and CDR2 is SVGAGI in the germline V gene. CDR3 amino acids: CASSLGTVNTEAFF. CDR3 bases: TGTGCCAGCAGTCTAGGGACAGTGAACACTGAAGCTTTCTTT.

This clone was seen a few times. This chain's CDR3 is CASSLRRGSGANVLTF. As DNA, the CDR3 is TGTGCCAGCTCACTAAGAAGGGGCTCTGGGGCCAACGTCCTGACTTTC. This chain uses TRBV18 with TRBJ2-6, with D possibly being TRBD1 (5 bases). Germline V gene sequence: CDR1 KGHSH, CDR2 LQKENI. CDR3 length: 16 amino acids. V was shortened by 4 bases and J by 0 bases, with 10 bases between the two germline ends.

This chain connects TRBV11-3 to TRBJ2-1, with TRBD1 identical over 8 bases. The V and J ends lost 5 bases and 9 bases, in that order; junction bases with no gene match: 12. This CDR3 contains 15 residues. Germline CDR1 is SGHNT and CDR2 is YENEEA. The CDR3 is CASSPFGTGVGEQFF. DNA of the CDR3: TGTGCCAGCAGCCCTTTTGGGACAGGAGTTGGTGAGCAGTTCTTC.

The chain carries TRBV29-1 and TRBJ1-1, with D possibly being TRBD1 (6 bases). Trimming stripped 2 bases from V and 3 bases from J, with 10 bases between. CDR1 and CDR2 from the germline V gene are SQVTM and ANQGSEA. The CDR3 length is 13 residues. The CDR3 sequence: CSVERGQDTEAFF. DNA of the CDR3: TGCAGCGTTGAACGGGGGCAGGACACTGAAGCTTTCTTT.

The chain uses TRBV5-1 and TRBJ1-2; D gene uncertain. The V and J ends lost 2 bases and 5 bases respectively, with 13 bases between them. The CDR3 loop spans 14 amino acids. Germline V gene lookup returns CDR1 SGHRS and CDR2 YFSETQ. CDR3 sequence: CASSLSPKDYGYTF. The CDR3 DNA follows: TGCGCCAGCAGCTTATCCCCCAAGGATTATGGCTACACCTTC.

This clone was seen at least ten times. This chain uses TRBV2 with TRBJ1-5; no clear D. Germline values: CDR1 SNHLY, CDR2 FYNNEI. V lost 6 bases to trimming and J lost 3 bases, with 18 bases between them. The CDR3 loop spans 16 amino acids. As DNA, the CDR3 is TGTGCCAGCAGCCGCCACATTGGGGTAGTCAATCAGCCCCAGCATTTT. Its protein is CASSRHIGVVNQPQHF.

DNA for the CDR3: TGTGCCAGCTCACCGGTGAAAACCTACGAGCAGTACTTC. Amino acids: CASSPVKTYEQYF. This chain connects TRBV18 to TRBJ2-7, with D hard to call. The V gene's germline CDR1 is KGHSH and CDR2 LQKENI. Deletions cut 3 bases from V and 2 bases from J, with 8 bases between. This CDR3 is 13 amino acids long.

The chain couples TRBV29-1 to TRBJ1-1; D not certain. The CDR3 length is 14 residues. Germline V lookup: CDR1 SQVTM, CDR2 ANQGSEA. V shed 4 bases and J shed 3 bases, with 15 bases lying between them. This CDR3 reads CSVAIHPRDTEAFF. DNA of the CDR3: TGCAGCGTTGCGATACACCCCCGGGACACTGAAGCTTTCTTT.

This clone was picked up a small number of times. CDR3 loop: CASSLGEQETQYF. CDR3 coding DNA: TGCGCCAGCAGCTTGGGGGAACAAGAGACCCAGTACTTC. The chain recombines TRBV5-1 with TRBJ2-5; D unresolved. V lost 0 bases and J 2 bases, leaving 5 bases between the germline ends. The CDR3 has 13 residues. In germline, CDR1 is SGHRS, CDR2 YFSETQ.

The chain couples TRBV19 to TRBJ1-6, with D perhaps TRBD1 (5 bases). Between the trimmed V and J ends, which lost 5 bases and 7 bases, there was a span of 15 bases. This CDR3 has 15 residues. Germline V gene lookup returns CDR1 LNHDA and CDR2 SQIVND (reference sequence). In DNA, the CDR3 is TGTGCCAGTAGTCTCGGACACCCGGCGAATTCACCCCTCCACTTT. Translation gives CASSLGHPANSPLHF.

The rearrangement joins TRBV5-1 to TRBJ1-3, with TRBD1 identical over 7 bases. The CDR3 is 17 residues long. Germline V lookup: CDR1 SGHRS, CDR2 YFSETQ. V trimming: 4 bases; J trimming: 2 bases; junction bases outside the gene matches: 12. The CDR3 sequence is CASSLGTAPATGNTIYF. CDR3 nucleotide sequence: TGCGCCAGCAGCCTAGGGACAGCCCCGGCAACTGGAAACACCATATATTTT.

J is TRBJ2-5 and V is TRBV7-9; D is undetermined. The length of the CDR3 is 11 residues. Trimming shortened V by 4 bases and J by 5 bases, and 5 bases separated the two germline ends. Germline CDR1 reads SEHNR; CDR2 reads FQNEAQ (reference sequence). The CDR3 is CASSSRETQYF. The CDR3 DNA reads TGTGCCAGCAGCTCCCGGGAGACCCAGTACTTC.

The chain combines TRBV28 with TRBJ1-6; D is unclear. The germline V gene encodes CDR1 MDHEN and CDR2 SYDVKM. Between the trimmed V and J ends, which lost 5 bases and 13 bases, there was a span of 12 bases. CDR3 length: 12 amino acids. The DNA of the CDR3 is TGTGCCAGCAGTCTCGAACAGCTTCCCCTCCACTTT. Encoded protein: CASSLEQLPLHF.

This rearrangement joins TRBV19 to TRBJ2-3; tentative D call: TRBD1 (5 bases). V shed 6 bases and J shed 5 bases, with 18 bases lying between them. This CDR3 has 15 residues. Per the germline V gene, CDR1 is LNHDA and CDR2 is SQIVND (reference sequence). As DNA, the CDR3 is TGTGCCAGTAGGATCGGAGTGGGGCCGAGAGATACGCAGTATTTT. Its translation is CASRIGVGPRDTQYF.

The genes are TRBV19 and TRBJ1-4; 7 nucleotides match TRBD1. After removal of 9 bases from V and 6 bases from J, the junction contained 16 bases not matched to a gene. Germline assignment: CDR1 LNHDA and CDR2 SQIVND (reference sequence). This CDR3 is 16 amino acids long. CDR3 coding DNA: TGTGCCAGCCGAATATTGGGCGCAGGGGGAGATGAAAAACTGTTTTTT. This gives the protein CASRILGAGGDEKLFF.

This clone was recorded once. This chain connects TRBV28 to TRBJ2-1; TRBD2 matches at 9 bases. V gave up 2 bases and J gave up 7 bases; unmatched junction bases: 9. The CDR3 extends over 16 amino acids. Looked up from germline, CDR1 is MDHEN and CDR2 is SYDVKM. The CDR3 nucleotides read TGTGCCAGCAGTTTAATCGCGGGGGGGCGTGGTAATGAGCAGTTCTTC. This gives the protein CASSLIAGGRGNEQFF.

This chain connects TRBV6-5 to TRBJ1-1, with D possibly being TRBD1 (6 bases). The V gene lost 5 bases and the J gene lost 5 bases, with 15 bases spanning the gap. The CDR3 is made up of 14 amino acids. The germline CDR1 and CDR2 sequences are MNHEY and SVGAGI. The CDR3 region has the DNA TGTGCCAGCAGTAACAGGGAGCTGAGGACTGAAGCTTTCTTT. The encoded protein is CASSNRELRTEAFF.

The gene calls are TRBV5-1 and TRBJ2-1, with a weak D call TRBD1 (6 bases). The CDR3 is 13 amino acids. V was pared by 5 bases and J by 4 bases, with 10 bases between. Germline V gene sequence: CDR1 SGHRS, CDR2 YFSETQ. The CDR3 DNA reads TGCGCCAGCAGGACAGGTCGGTACAATGAGCAGTTCTTC. Amino acids: CASRTGRYNEQFF.

The rearrangement links TRBV28 to TRBJ1-1; TRBD1 might be the D (5 bases). V shed 6 bases and J shed 4 bases, with 15 bases lying between them. CDR3 size: 14 residues. Per the germline V gene, CDR1 is MDHEN and CDR2 is SYDVKM. CDR3 region: CASSTQGIGTEAFF. CDR3 nucleotide sequence: TGTGCCAGCAGCACGCAGGGAATAGGCACTGAAGCTTTCTTT.

The gene calls are TRBV5-1 and TRBJ2-5, with D maybe TRBD2 (5 bases). The CDR3 extends over 13 amino acids. Trimming took 2 bases from V and 2 from J, leaving 7 bases between them. The germline V gene has CDR1 SGHRS and CDR2 YFSETQ. The CDR3 sequence is CASSFRGQETQYF. CDR3 sequence (DNA): TGCGCCAGCAGCTTCCGGGGTCAAGAGACCCAGTACTTC.

This clone was picked up one time. This rearrangement joins TRBV28 to TRBJ1-1, with TRBD1 as a possible D gene (5 bases). The germline V gene encodes CDR1 MDHEN and CDR2 SYDVKM. CDR3 length: 15 residues. The V and J ends lost 6 bases and 4 bases respectively, with 18 bases between them. The CDR3: CASRDPGALGTEAFF. The CDR3 DNA sequence: TGTGCCAGCAGAGACCCCGGGGCCCTGGGCACTGAAGCTTTCTTT.